This TCR beta chain was sequenced for a study of shared clonotypes between healthy human individuals. The length of the CDR3 is 13 residues. Per germline, CDR1 SGHRS and CDR2 YFSETQ. Trimming removed 5 bases at V and 5 bases at J, with 10 bases between. Generated by immunoSEQ multiplex PCR, the TCRdb table keeps only in-frame clones and is missing some. The sample lists millions of clones; approximately 90% were seen once. The chain combines TRBV5-1 with TRBJ1-4; tentatively, D is TRBD1 (5 bases). The specimen was naive CD4+ T cells sorted from blood. Subset given: CD45RA+ positively selected. The TCR originated in a man in his late teens or twenties in good health. CDR3 protein: CASSGAKNEKLFF. As DNA, the CDR3 is TGCGCCAGCAGTGGGGCTAAAAATGAAAAACTGTTTTTT.